This TCR beta chain was recorded in a study of graft-versus-host responses after intestinal transplantation (dated by TCRdb to about 2021). A note on the overall study: Recipients received multivisceral, liver-intestinal, or isolated intestinal transplants. All recipients received anti-thymocyte globulin induction followed by maintenance tacrolimus and steroids for approximately 3 years. A peak of at least 4% donor T cells among recipient peripheral blood mononuclear cells was the definition used for donor T cell macrochimerism. To identify alloreactive clones, pre-transplant mixed lymphocyte reaction products were sequenced and then compared with unstimulated pre-transplant donor and recipient T cells. Samples from a few later patients were sequenced in-house on an Illumina MiSeq with MiXCR processing rather than by the commercial service. After intestinal transplantation, graft-versus-host and host-versus-graft alloreactive T cell clones in the graft, circulation and bone marrow were tracked using bulk TCR-beta CDR3 sequencing. A cohort of about two dozen intestinal transplant recipients, including one retransplant, was enrolled, and a few patients lacking pretransplant specimens were excluded. Points the paper makes about the study in general: In patients with donor T cell macrochimerism, the allografts had high GvH to HvG T cell clonal ratios. Early after transplant, peak levels of circulating GvH clones were associated with declines in HvG clones. The relatively low number and heterogeneity of intestinal transplant patients limited the conclusions. GvH clones were found in recipient bone marrow, and some of the GvH clones appeared earlier in ileal mucosa or blood, which is consistent with an intestinal mucosal origin.

In light of the paper, this sample's time point label describes: cells obtained before transplantation from donor or recipient. CD3+CD4+ and CD3+CD8+ populations were FACS-sorted from unstimulated pre-transplant donor and recipient cells taken from spleen or lymph nodes. The library came from the immunoSEQ multiplex PCR assay. For most patients, genomic DNA was isolated using the Qiagen DNeasy Blood and Tissue Kit and was shipped frozen to Adaptive Biotechnologies for TCR sequencing. For most patients, high-throughput TCR-beta CDR3 sequencing of genomic DNA was performed by Adaptive Biotechnologies. In the source study's methods: Adaptive's ImmunoSEQ software supplied the TCR sequencing data for roughly 17 patients, while MiXCR and VDJtools were used to process a few other patients. To correct CD4 versus CD8 sorting errors, sequences present in both subsets at a frequency ratio below 5:1 were removed. Because the origin of CDR3 nucleotide sequences shared between donor and recipient could not be assigned, those sequences were removed. Alloreactive clones required at least 2-fold expansion over unstimulated cells and minimum CFSE-low frequency of 0.002% (template counts) or 0.001% (read counts). Mappable clones were those detected in sequenced pre-transplant spleen, lymph node, or MLR CFSE-low populations of the donor or recipient. Cumulative frequency of alloreactive clones was calculated as a percentage of all sequences weighted by copy number. What TCRdb holds here is the immuneACCESS table cut down to in-frame rearrangements. Part of the clones is not present; checked against another copy, under half of the missing clones reflect an unresolved V gene, and the others are unexplained. That table supplies the V and J calls and clone size; D and trimming were determined from the DNA. Across this sample there are about 110,000 clones, with just under 95% seen only once. The ten largest clones take up less than 0.55% of the sample.

Concerning this clone itself: The antigen it recognizes is unknown. No base-level quality is on record; no much larger clone is a single base apart.

Per the germline V gene (reference sequence), MNHNY is the CDR1 and SVGAGI is the CDR2. Cut back by 8 bases and 1 base, the V and J ends lie 6 bases apart. The CDR3 spans 11 residues, from the cysteine through the phenylalanine. The sequence is cut down to CDR3 DNA, 33 bases in frame from base 1. The origin of this receptor is a human donor who received an intestinal transplant. The starting material was unstimulated CD8+ T cells sorted from spleen or lymph node cells, obtained before intestinal transplant. The chain is assembled from TRBV6-6 and TRBJ2-7; the D gene lacks a confident call. The CDR3 protein is CASQASYEQYF. In nucleotides, the sequence is TGTGCCAGCCAGGCTTCCTACGAGCAGTACTTC.